This record covers a single T cell receptor (beta chain). The antigen is not known. One end of the junction fails to match germline, which may point to a read error. The investigators made TCR beta cDNA from approximately 0.5 ug total RNA, using a constant-region primer. TCR beta libraries came from three nested multiplex PCR rounds using slightly modified ARM-PCR. Amplification in the first two PCR rounds was performed using TRBV1-TRBV30 forward primers and a C-beta reverse primer for 10 cycles each. Via MiXCR, TCRdb re-called the multiplex PCR reads, giving one row per CDR3 protein. The sample lists approximately 330,000 distinct CDR3 sequences, approximately 65% occurring once. These data come from a study of tumor-infiltrating lymphocytes in primary liver carcinoma. Findings and limits, study-wide: Tumor region pairs shared more overlap than did tumor-adjacent and tumor-blood pairs. Because the samples were bulk unsorted, the study did not compare CD4+ and CD8+ repertoires. Tumors significantly exceeded blood in top-250-clone fraction (p = 0.039).

In addition to blood RNA drawn from unsorted whole blood, germline DNA was extracted. Germline values: CDR1 SGHRS, CDR2 YFSETQ. CDR3 size: 12 residues. Sample: peripheral blood. The chain has TRBV5-1 and TRBJ2-1; D remains unclear. This receptor was identified in a man in his forties with primary liver carcinoma and hepatitis B virus infection. CDR3 amino acids: CASSLGATEEFF. The CDR3 DNA reads as TGCGCCAGCAGCTTGGGTGCTACTGAGGAGTTCTTC.